The next 10 T cell receptor beta chains were all read from a single sample in a study of cytomegalovirus exposure and HLA in healthy donors. PCR was performed using 60 Vbeta and 13 Jbeta primers. Repertoires were generated with immunoSEQ multiplex PCR, while TCRdb's copy carries only in-frame clones and drops some. The sample shows around 75,000 clones, and about 13% sits with its ten largest clones. Specimen: PBMCs. These receptor sequences come from a man between 50 and 59 years old in good health and CMV-seropositive.

The chain couples TRBV2 to TRBJ1-5, with TRBD1 identical over 8 bases. The CDR3 consists of 14 residues. Germline CDR1 and CDR2: SNHLY and FYNNEI. J gave up 7 bases and V 6 bases, and 8 bases lay outside the gene matches. The CDR3 DNA reads TGTGCCAGCAGCCCCACAGGGGGGCGGCAGCCCCAGCATTTT. Translation gives CASSPTGGRQPQHF.

The gene calls are TRBV10-3 and TRBJ1-1; D unclear. V was pared by 3 bases and J by 2 bases, with 7 bases between. Germline lookup yields CDR1 ENHRY and CDR2 SYGVKD. This CDR3 contains 13 residues. DNA for the CDR3: TGTGCCATCAGTGAACAGCTCAACACTGAAGCTTTCTTT. The encoded protein is CAISEQLNTEAFF.

The rearrangement links TRBV29-1 to TRBJ1-1; D is ambiguous. The CDR3 is made up of 13 amino acids. V lost 7 bases, J lost 1 base, and 13 bases lay in between. CDR1 SQVTM and CDR2 ANQGSEA come from the germline V gene. The DNA of the CDR3 is TGCAGCGCTAACCGGGGTACGAACACTGAAGCTTTCTTT. As protein: CSANRGTNTEAFF.

This sequence joins TRBV7-9 and TRBJ2-2; perhaps TRBD1 as D (6 bases). Germline CDR1 reads SEHNR; CDR2 reads FQNEAQ (reference sequence). The length of the CDR3 is 15 residues. The V gene lost 6 bases and the J gene lost 0 bases, with 11 bases spanning the gap. The CDR3 region has the DNA TGTGCCAGCAGGACCGGGACAACGAACACCGGGGAGCTGTTTTTT. Translating it yields CASRTGTTNTGELFF.

This chain links TRBV19 with TRBJ2-7; 8 nucleotides align to TRBD2. The length of the CDR3 is 16 residues. The trim removed 3 bases at V and 1 base at J, leaving 8 bases unmatched. Per the germline V gene, CDR1 is LNHDA and CDR2 is SQIVND (reference sequence). CDR3 sequence reads: CASSIGGTSGSYEQYF. DNA of the CDR3: TGTGCCAGTAGTATTGGGGGAACTAGCGGTTCCTACGAGCAGTACTTC.

The chain has TRBV7-9 and TRBJ2-1, with 7 bases that match TRBD1. The CDR3 extends over 16 amino acids. V lost 6 bases to trimming and J lost 8 bases; unmatched junction nucleotides: 16. Germline CDR1 is SEHNR and CDR2 is FQNEAQ (reference sequence). The CDR3 sequence: CASSRTGGWGKDEQFF. The CDR3 DNA sequence: TGTGCCAGCAGTCGGACAGGAGGATGGGGGAAGGATGAGCAGTTCTTC.

The CDR3 DNA reads as TGTGCCAGTAGTATGAGGAACGGGGAGCTGTTTTTT. This encodes CASSMRNGELFF. This chain uses TRBV19 with TRBJ2-2; no firm D call. In germline, CDR1 is LNHDA, CDR2 SQIVND (reference sequence). The CDR3 sequence is 12 residues long. V was clipped by 3 bases and J by 7 bases, with 6 bases between them.

The rearrangement joins TRBV7-6 to TRBJ2-2, with 7 bases matching TRBD2. The germline gives CDR1 SGHVS, CDR2 FNYEAQ. Losses at the gene ends were 1 base for V and 3 bases for J; bases not matched to a gene: 11. This CDR3 is 18 amino acids long. The CDR3 is CASSLVPPRESYTGELFF. CDR3 coding DNA: TGTGCCAGCAGCTTAGTCCCCCCGCGGGAGTCGTACACCGGGGAGCTGTTTTTT.

The V and J genes are TRBV5-1 and TRBJ2-1, with a possible D match to TRBD2 (6 bases). The germline CDR1 and CDR2 sequences are SGHRS and YFSETQ. Trimming removed 4 bases at V and 9 bases at J, with 20 bases between. CDR3 length: 15 residues. This chain's CDR3 is CASSAWDSGGSEQFF. Written as DNA, the CDR3 is TGCGCCAGCAGCGCCTGGGACTCTGGGGGGAGTGAGCAGTTCTTC.

The genes are TRBV11-2 and TRBJ1-4, with D perhaps matching TRBD1 (6 bases). V was trimmed by 0 bases and J by 8 bases, leaving 22 bases between them. The CDR3 consists of 18 residues. Germline CDR1 reads SGHAT; CDR2 reads FQNNGV. CDR3 sequence (DNA): TGTGCCAGCAGCTTAGATTTTGGGTCAGGGGCGCAGGAGGAAAAACTGTTTTTT. As protein: CASSLDFGSGAQEEKLFF.